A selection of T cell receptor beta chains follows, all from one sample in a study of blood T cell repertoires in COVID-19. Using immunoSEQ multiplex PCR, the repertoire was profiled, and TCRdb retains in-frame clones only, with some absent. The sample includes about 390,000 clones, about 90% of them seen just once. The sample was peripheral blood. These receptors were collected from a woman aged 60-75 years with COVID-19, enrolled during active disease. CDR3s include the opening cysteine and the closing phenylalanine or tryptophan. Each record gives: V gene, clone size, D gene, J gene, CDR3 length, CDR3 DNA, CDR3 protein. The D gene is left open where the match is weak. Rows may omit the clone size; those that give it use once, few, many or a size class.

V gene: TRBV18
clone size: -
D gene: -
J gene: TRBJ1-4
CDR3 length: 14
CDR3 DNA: TGTGCCAGCTCACCACCATCAGGGGTAGAAAAACTGTTTTTT
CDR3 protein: CASSPPSGVEKLFF

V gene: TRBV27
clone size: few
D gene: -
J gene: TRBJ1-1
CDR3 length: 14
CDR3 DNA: TGTGCCAGCAGTTTAAGCCAAATCAACACTGAAGCTTTCTTT
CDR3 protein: CASSLSQINTEAFF

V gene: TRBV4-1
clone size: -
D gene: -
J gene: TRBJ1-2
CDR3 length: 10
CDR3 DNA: TGCGCCAGCAGCCAAGTCCGGGAAAACTTC
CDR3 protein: CASSQVRENF

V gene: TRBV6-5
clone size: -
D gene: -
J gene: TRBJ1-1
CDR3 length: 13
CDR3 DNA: TGTGCCAGCAGCTCAGAGGATTACACTGAAGCTTTCTTT
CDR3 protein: CASSSEDYTEAFF

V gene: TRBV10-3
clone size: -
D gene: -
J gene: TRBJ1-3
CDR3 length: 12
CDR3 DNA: TGTGCCACGAAGGGGGGGGGAAACACCATATATTTT
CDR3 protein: CATKGGGNTIYF

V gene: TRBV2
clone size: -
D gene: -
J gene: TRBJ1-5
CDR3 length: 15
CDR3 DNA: TGTGCCAGCAGCCCTACCCCAGGGTTGGGTCAGCCCCAGCATTTT
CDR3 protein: CASSPTPGLGQPQHF

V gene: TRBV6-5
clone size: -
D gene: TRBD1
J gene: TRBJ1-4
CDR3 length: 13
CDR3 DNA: TGTGCCAGCTACAGGGGGATGAATGAAAAACTGTTTTTT
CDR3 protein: CASYRGMNEKLFF

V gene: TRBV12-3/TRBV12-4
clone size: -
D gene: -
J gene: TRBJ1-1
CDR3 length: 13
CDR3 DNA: TGTGCCAGCAGTTCCCGCCGGGGCACTGAAGCTTTCTTT
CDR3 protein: CASSSRRGTEAFF

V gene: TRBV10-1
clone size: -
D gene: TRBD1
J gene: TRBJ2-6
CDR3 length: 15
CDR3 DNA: TGCGCCAGCAGCTCCACAGGGGCCGGGGCCAACGTCCTGACTTTC
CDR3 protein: CASSSTGAGANVLTF

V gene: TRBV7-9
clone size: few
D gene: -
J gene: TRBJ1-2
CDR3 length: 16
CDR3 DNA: TGTGCCAGCAGCTTACTCAGGGGTGGGGTTGTCTATGGCTACACCTTC
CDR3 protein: CASSLLRGGVVYGYTF

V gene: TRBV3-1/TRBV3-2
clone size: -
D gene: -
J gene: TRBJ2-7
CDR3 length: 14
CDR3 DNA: TGTGCCAGCAGCCGTGGCGGGACTGACTACGAGCAGTACTTC
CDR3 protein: CASSRGGTDYEQYF

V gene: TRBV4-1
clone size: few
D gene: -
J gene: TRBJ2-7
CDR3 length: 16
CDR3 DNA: TGCGCCAGCAGCCAAGAAAACACAGGGCCCTCCTACGAGCAGTACTTC
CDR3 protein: CASSQENTGPSYEQYF

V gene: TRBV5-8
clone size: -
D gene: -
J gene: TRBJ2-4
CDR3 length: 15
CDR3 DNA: TGTGCCAGCAGCTTGGAACGGGTAGCCAAAAACATTCAGTACTTC
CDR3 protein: CASSLERVAKNIQYF

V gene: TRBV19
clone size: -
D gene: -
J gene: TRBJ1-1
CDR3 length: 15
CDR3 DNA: TGTGCCAGTAGTAAAACAACAGGGTTGAACACTGAAGCTTTCTTT
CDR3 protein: CASSKTTGLNTEAFF

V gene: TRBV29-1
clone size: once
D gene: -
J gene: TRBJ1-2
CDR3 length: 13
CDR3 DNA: TGCAGCGTTGAAATAGACAGCGACTATGGCTACACCTTC
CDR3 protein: CSVEIDSDYGYTF